This entry concerns a single T cell receptor (beta chain). The sample is drawn from a study of blood T cell repertoires in COVID-19. Study at large: The origin of the acute and convalescent COVID-19 samples was the United States, Italy and Spain. T cells, B-cell-depleted T cells, or PBMCs supplied cDNA or gDNA.

Germline V gene sequence: CDR1 MNHEY, CDR2 SVGAGI. The CDR3 is 15 residues long. With V trimmed by 5 bases and J by 0 bases, 4 bases remained unmatched. Clones were sequenced by immunoSEQ multiplex PCR, and TCRdb holds only the in-frame ones, with some missing. The sample includes roughly 140,000 clones, approximately 90% seen only once; the top ten take 2% to 3%. This TCR came from a woman in her sixties or seventies with acute or convalescent COVID-19. The chain is built from TRBV6-5 and TRBJ1-3, with 7 nucleotides matching TRBD1. The sequenced sample was peripheral blood. CDR3: CASSRGQSSGNTIYF. The CDR3 nucleotides read TGTGCCAGCAGTCGGGGACAGTCCTCTGGAAACACCATATATTTT.